These T cell receptor beta chains were read from a single sample in a study of shared clonotypes between healthy human individuals. Profiled with immunoSEQ multiplex PCR; TCRdb holds only in-frame clones, not every one. The data hold about 610,000 clones, with 95% to 98% observed a single time. Material: naive CD4+ T cells sorted from blood. All receptors come from a woman aged 25 to 39 in good health. CDR3s include the opening cysteine and the closing phenylalanine or tryptophan. D genes are given only for firm matches. Rows give clone size only sometimes, using once, few, many, or a class for an expanded clone.

>TRBJ2-5|TRBD2|NA|TRBV28
TGTGCCAGCAGTTTAAATTCGGCGGGAGACTTAGGAGAGACCCAGTACTTC
CASSLNSAGDLGETQYF
>TRBJ1-5|NA|NA|TRBV19
TGTGCCAGTAGGATCGGGACAAAAAATCAGCCCCAGCATTTT
CASRIGTKNQPQHF
>TRBJ1-5|TRBD1|NA|TRBV2
TGTGCCAGCAGCGCGTTGGGGACAGGGGGTCAGCCCCAGCATTTT
CASSALGTGGQPQHF
>TRBJ2-1|NA|once|TRBV6-4
TGTGCCAGCAGTGACTCACCGGTCTCCTACAATGAGCAGTTCTTC
CASSDSPVSYNEQFF
>TRBJ1-4|NA|NA|TRBV5-5
TGTGCCAGCAGACGGGACATGGCTAATGAAAAACTGTTTTTT
CASRRDMANEKLFF
>TRBJ2-7|NA|NA|TRBV11-2
TGTGCCAGCAGCTTAGGCCTAGCTCACGAGCAGTACTTC
CASSLGLAHEQYF
>TRBJ1-4|TRBD1|NA|TRBV12-5
TGTGCTAGTGTAAAACAGGGGCCTGAAAAACTGTTTTTT
CASVKQGPEKLFF
>TRBJ1-2|NA|NA|TRBV28
TGTGCCAGCAGTTTATGGGTTTTGGGGGGGGCAGGCTACACCTTC
CASSLWVLGGAGYTF
>TRBJ1-1|TRBD1|NA|TRBV19
TGTGCCAGTAGCACCGGGACAGGGGTCTCTGAAGCTTTCTTT
CASSTGTGVSEAFF
>TRBJ2-1|TRBD1|NA|TRBV5-1
TGCGCCAGCAGCCACGGACAGGTCAACTCCTACAATGAGCAGTTCTTC
CASSHGQVNSYNEQFF
>TRBJ2-7|NA|NA|TRBV4-2
TGTGCCAGCAGCCCGCGGGACTCCTACGAGCAGTACTTC
CASSPRDSYEQYF
>TRBJ2-3|TRBD2|NA|TRBV28
TGTGCCAGCAGTCCGCGAACTAGCGGGAGTCCGGATACGCAGTATTTT
CASSPRTSGSPDTQYF
>TRBJ2-1|NA|NA|TRBV9
TGTGCCAGCAGCGTCTTGGGTAATGAGCAGTTCTTC
CASSVLGNEQFF
>TRBJ1-3|TRBD1|NA|TRBV4-1
TGCGCCAGCAGCCAATCGGGGACAGTAGGAAGCACCATATATTTT
CASSQSGTVGSTIYF
>TRBJ1-1|TRBD1|NA|TRBV19
TGTGCCAGTAGTATTGGGGGGACAGGTGGTAGGAACACTGAAGCTTTCTTT
CASSIGGTGGRNTEAFF
>TRBJ2-2|TRBD2|NA|TRBV10-2
TGCGCCAGCAATGGACTAGCGGGAGAGGTCGGGGAGCTGTTTTTT
CASNGLAGEVGELFF
>TRBJ2-7|TRBD1|once|TRBV28
TGTGCCAGCAGCACCGCCGGGACAGGGACCCACTACGAGCAGTACTTC
CASSTAGTGTHYEQYF
>TRBJ2-7|NA|NA|TRBV20-1
TGCAGTGCTAGAGGGATCGAGCAGTACTTC
CSARGIEQYF
>TRBJ2-7|NA|NA|TRBV27
TGTGCCAGCAGTTTAACAGGGTCCCGGCGCGAGCAGTACTTC
CASSLTGSRREQYF
>TRBJ2-7|NA|NA|TRBV28
TGTGCCACCCACTCCGGAGGTGAAGAGTCCTACGAGCAGTACTTC
CATHSGGEESYEQYF
>TRBJ2-2|TRBD2|NA|TRBV7-2
TGTGCCAGCAGTTACCCACTAGCGGGAGGGCCCGGGGAGCTGTTTTTT
CASSYPLAGGPGELFF
>TRBJ2-5|TRBD2|NA|TRBV27
TGTGCCAGCAGTTTTTCGACTAGCGGACAAGAGACCCAGTACTTC
CASSFSTSGQETQYF
>TRBJ1-1|NA|NA|TRBV6-6
TGTGCCAGCAACAATCCAGGGTCGTACGGTGAAGCTTTCTTT
CASNNPGSYGEAFF
>TRBJ1-4|NA|NA|TRBV5-1
TGCGCCAGCAGCTTGGCCCGGGACGGCACGTTCGAAAAACTGTTTTTT
CASSLARDGTFEKLFF
>TRBJ1-6|TRBD1|NA|TRBV28
TGTGCCAGCAGCCCCTCGCTACAGGGGAATTCACCCCTCCACTTT
CASSPSLQGNSPLHF
>TRBJ2-1|NA|once|TRBV5-1
TGCGCCAGCAGCAAAAGTTTAGCCGATGAGCAGTTCTTC
CASSKSLADEQFF
>TRBJ1-5|NA|NA|TRBV6-1
TGTGCCAGCAGGTTTTACCGTAACGGGCCCCAGCATTTT
CASRFYRNGPQHF
>TRBJ1-2|NA|NA|TRBV9
TGTGCCAGCAGCGTAGGTATAACAGAAGCTAACTATGGCTACACCTTC
CASSVGITEANYGYTF
>TRBJ2-1|NA|NA|TRBV14
TGTGCCAGCAGCCACGGACAGAAAAAGTACAATGAGCAGTTCTTC
CASSHGQKKYNEQFF
>TRBJ1-6|NA|NA|TRBV28
TGTGCCAGCCGCCTCACGGCCTATAATTCACCCCTCCACTTT
CASRLTAYNSPLHF
>TRBJ2-3|TRBD1|NA|TRBV5-1
TGCGCCAGCAGCCTGGGACAGGTAGCAGATACGCAGTATTTT
CASSLGQVADTQYF
>TRBJ2-1|NA|NA|TRBV28
TGTGCCAGCAGTTTATCCGGGACAATCGTAGGGGGCTCCTACAATGAGCAGTTCTTC
CASSLSGTIVGGSYNEQFF
>TRBJ2-1|TRBD2|NA|TRBV28
TGTGCCAGCAGTTACCCGCCAGCGGGAGTTGGCAATGAGCAGTTCTTC
CASSYPPAGVGNEQFF
>TRBJ1-2|NA|NA|TRBV18
TGTGCCAGCTCACCCGGGACATCTTATGGCTACACCTTC
CASSPGTSYGYTF
>TRBJ2-6|NA|NA|TRBV19
TGTGCCAGTAGTATAGGTCAAGGCCGAAACTCTGGGGCCAACGTCCTGACTTTC
CASSIGQGRNSGANVLTF
>TRBJ2-5|NA|NA|TRBV5-1
TGCGCCAGCAGCTTCGGGCTCAGGTACCAAGAGACCCAGTACTTC
CASSFGLRYQETQYF
>TRBJ2-1|TRBD2|NA|TRBV18
TGTGCCAGCTCACGGCCGGGACTAGACTCCTACAATGAGCAGTTCTTC
CASSRPGLDSYNEQFF
>TRBJ2-3|TRBD2|NA|TRBV27
TGTGCCAGCAGTTTATCGCTACTACTAGCGGGAGACACAGATACGCAGTATTTT
CASSLSLLLAGDTDTQYF
>TRBJ2-5|TRBD1|NA|TRBV28
TGTGCCAGCCGCGGACAGGGGAGAGAGACCCAGTACTTC
CASRGQGRETQYF
>TRBJ2-1|TRBD2|NA|TRBV5-1
TGCGCCAGCAGCCAGACTAGCGGGAGTGGAAATGAGCAGTTCTTC
CASSQTSGSGNEQFF
>TRBJ2-5|NA|once|TRBV10-1
TGCGCCAGCAGTGAGTCGACGGCGGCGGGCCAAGAGACCCAGTACTTC
CASSESTAAGQETQYF
>TRBJ2-3|NA|NA|TRBV5-5
TGTGCCAGCAGCATTCTAAGGGAAACCCGCACAGATACGCAGTATTTT
CASSILRETRTDTQYF
>TRBJ2-2|TRBD2|NA|TRBV6-1
TGTGCCAGCAGTGTTCAGCCGGCGGGAGCCGGGGAGCTGTTTTTT
CASSVQPAGAGELFF
>TRBJ2-1|TRBD2|once|TRBV4-2
TGTGCCAGCAGCTATCTAGCGGGAGGGCTCAACAATGAGCAGTTCTTC
CASSYLAGGLNNEQFF
>TRBJ2-4|TRBD1|NA|TRBV27
TGTGCCAGCAGTTTACCGGGACAGGGGGCAAACATTCAGTACTTC
CASSLPGQGANIQYF
>TRBJ1-2|TRBD1|NA|TRBV7-8
TGTGCCAGCAGACTCCTGGGGACAGGGAGTAACTATGGCTACACCTTC
CASRLLGTGSNYGYTF